The 28 T cell receptor beta chains below were found in one sample sequenced in a study of identical twins. TCRdb reprocessed the 5' RACE reads with MiXCR, giving one entry per CDR3 protein. The sample contains fewer than 500,000 distinct CDR3 sequences, 14% of which appear only once. The same data also went into a second study, on yellow fever vaccine responses in identical twins.

The source material was CD4+ T cells sorted from blood. The receptors derive from a woman under 30 in good health.

The chain recombines TRBV12-3 or TRBV12-4 with TRBJ2-1, with D uncertain. There are 13 residues in the CDR3. V lost 1 base and J 6 bases, leaving 7 bases between the germline ends. CDR3 sequence reads: CASSLGRINEQFF. Here the CDR3 DNA reads TGTGCCAGCAGTTTAGGCCGGATCAATGAGCAGTTCTTC.

This clonotype has a handful of counts. This chain connects TRBV11-2 to TRBJ2-1; 8 nucleotides line up with TRBD2. Germline CDR1 is SGHAT and CDR2 is FQNNGV. V gave up 5 bases and J gave up 6 bases; unmatched junction bases: 9. This CDR3 is 15 amino acids long. The CDR3, as DNA: TGTGCCAGCAGCGGCCGACTAGCGAGGGGCAATGAGCAGTTCTTC. It translates to CASSGRLARGNEQFF.

This chain joins TRBV6-5 and TRBJ2-7; D uncertain. Germline CDR1 MNHEY, CDR2 SVGAGI. This CDR3 comprises 12 residues. Trimming stripped 6 bases from V and 2 bases from J, with 8 bases between. The CDR3 sequence: CASRRHPYEQYF. The CDR3 DNA reads as TGTGCCAGCAGGCGACACCCCTACGAGCAGTACTTC.

This clonotype appeared a few times. This chain joins TRBV2 and TRBJ1-6; a weak D match, TRBD1 (5 bases). The germline V gene has CDR1 SNHLY and CDR2 FYNNEI. Between the trimmed V and J ends, which lost 9 bases and 7 bases, there was a span of 10 bases. The CDR3 contains 12 residues. This CDR3 reads CASQGPNSPLHF. The DNA of the CDR3 is TGTGCCAGTCAGGGACCCAATTCACCCCTCCACTTT.

This clonotype was detected only a few times. The chain carries TRBV5-1 and TRBJ2-2; D unclear. The length of the CDR3 is 16 residues. Trimming shortened V by 1 base and J by 0 bases, and 10 bases separated the two germline ends. The germline gives CDR1 SGHRS, CDR2 YFSETQ. DNA of the CDR3: TGCGCCAGCAGCTTGTGGACCTACGCGAACACCGGGGAGCTGTTTTTT. Protein: CASSLWTYANTGELFF.

There are a few counts of this clonotype. The chain employs TRBV7-6 and TRBJ2-7; 16 nucleotides line up with TRBD2. Germline V CDR1 and CDR2: SGHVS, FNYEAQ. The CDR3 contains 19 residues. V lost 5 bases to trimming and J lost 3 bases; unmatched junction nucleotides: 13. The CDR3 here is CASSLPGLAGGLGDYEQYF. The CDR3 region has the DNA TGTGCCAGCAGCCTTCCGGGACTAGCGGGAGGGCTTGGGGACTACGAGCAGTACTTC.

This clonotype has a handful of counts. The rearrangement uses TRBV10-3 and TRBJ2-7, with no clear D. The CDR3 is 12 amino acids. CDR1 and CDR2 from the germline V gene are ENHRY and SYGVKD. The V end was cut by 6 bases, the J end by 3 bases, with 9 bases between. CDR3 DNA sequence: TGTGCCATCAGCAAAACTAACTACGAGCAGTACTTC. The encoded protein is CAISKTNYEQYF.

This clonotype was detected a few times. The V and J genes are TRBV6-1 and TRBJ2-1; either TRBD1 or TRBD2 may supply D (6 bases each). The V and J ends lost 4 bases and 8 bases respectively, with 18 bases between them. The CDR3 covers 15 residues. CDR1 and CDR2 (germline): MNHNS, SASEGT. The CDR3 spells CASSAGARTGHEQFF. The CDR3, as DNA: TGTGCCAGCAGTGCGGGGGCTCGGACTGGGCATGAGCAGTTCTTC.

This clonotype came up a few times. The V gene is TRBV6-8, the J gene TRBJ2-3, with a tentative D call TRBD1 (5 bases). The CDR3 loop spans 16 amino acids. V lost 10 bases and J lost 0, with 20 bases in between. CDR1 is MNHGY and CDR2 is SAAAGT in the germline V gene. CDR3 DNA: TGTGCCAATACGATCCGACAGCCTCCTAGCACAGATACGCAGTATTTT. It encodes CANTIRQPPSTDTQYF.

This clonotype was seen many times. The chain combines TRBV25-1 with TRBJ2-1, with D maybe TRBD1 (6 bases). This CDR3 contains 12 residues. Germline V CDR1 and CDR2: MGHDK, SYGVNS. V lost 2 bases to trimming and J lost 7 bases, with 6 bases between them. CDR3 sequence (DNA): TGTGCCAGCAGTGAACAGGGGAATGAGCAGTTCTTC. Amino acids: CASSEQGNEQFF.

This clonotype was observed many times. The V call is TRBV12-3 or TRBV12-4, the J call TRBJ2-1; D uncertain. The CDR3 covers 13 residues. Deletions cut 3 bases from V and 8 bases from J, with 11 bases between. CDR3 DNA sequence: TGTGCCAGCAGTTTTGAGACTGACTATGAGCAGTTCTTC. Amino acids: CASSFETDYEQFF.

This rearrangement joins TRBV11-2 to TRBJ2-2, with D perhaps TRBD1 or TRBD2 (5 bases each). The germline CDR1 and CDR2 sequences are SGHAT and FQNNGV. Trimming took 5 bases from V and 5 from J, leaving 27 bases between them. CDR3 size: 19 residues. CDR3 in amino acids: CASSQSSRLGQRGTGELFF. The CDR3 DNA reads TGTGCCAGCAGCCAGTCCAGCAGGTTGGGGCAGAGGGGTACCGGGGAGCTGTTTTTT.

The sample holds a few counts of this clonotype. V and J are TRBV6-1 and TRBJ2-2; D possibly uses TRBD1 or TRBD2 (6 bases each). Germline CDR1 and CDR2: MNHNS and SASEGT. CDR3 length: 15 amino acids. V was cut by 5 bases and J by 6 bases, with 16 bases left in between. The CDR3 DNA reads TGTGCCAGCAGTATTGGGCAGGGGAGGTCCGGGGAGCTGTTTTTT. Translated: CASSIGQGRSGELFF.

The sample holds many counts of this clonotype. V usage is TRBV7-8 and J usage is TRBJ2-1; 11 bases match TRBD2. Germline CDR1 SGHVS, CDR2 FQNEAQ. V dropped 4 bases and J dropped 1; count of bases not matched to a gene: 3. The CDR3 runs 16 residues. The CDR3 bases are TGTGCCAGCAGCTCGGGACTAGCGGTGTCCTACAATGAGCAGTTCTTC. Translating it yields CASSSGLAVSYNEQFF.

This clonotype was detected ten times or more. The V and J genes are TRBV7-2 and TRBJ2-3; TRBD2 agrees at 9 bases. V was clipped by 10 bases and J by 6 bases; unmatched bases: 11. Germline CDR1 reads SGHTA; CDR2 reads FQGNSA. This CDR3 has 14 residues. CDR3 sequence reads: CATRLQRGVDTQYF. For the CDR3, the DNA is TGTGCCACCCGGTTGCAGCGGGGGGTTGATACGCAGTATTTT.

The chain is built from TRBV20-1 and TRBJ2-5; 9 positions match TRBD2. Germline-derived CDR1 and CDR2 are DFQATT and SNEGSKA (reference sequence). V trimming: 0 bases; J trimming: 0 bases; junction bases outside the gene matches: 8. The CDR3 loop spans 17 amino acids. The chain's CDR3 is CSARESGRTTYQETQYF. The CDR3 DNA is TGCAGTGCTAGAGAGAGCGGGAGGACAACTTACCAAGAGACCCAGTACTTC.

The J gene is TRBJ2-7, the V gene TRBV11-2; tentatively, D is TRBD1 or TRBD2 (5 bases each). The CDR3 loop spans 21 amino acids. The germline V and J ends were trimmed by 1 base and 0 bases, with 28 bases remaining between them. The germline V gene encodes CDR1 SGHAT and CDR2 FQNNGV. This CDR3 is CASSLGVPMSGAGISSYEQYF. CDR3 nucleotides: TGTGCCAGCAGCTTAGGGGTTCCCATGTCCGGGGCAGGAATAAGCTCCTACGAGCAGTACTTC.

The CDR3 region is CASSSDGDKAYEQYF. CDR3 DNA sequence: TGTGCCAGCAGCTCCGACGGGGACAAGGCCTACGAGCAGTACTTC. The V and J genes are TRBV2 and TRBJ2-7; TRBD1 might be the D (6 bases). V gave up 6 bases and J gave up 2 bases, with 17 bases separating them. Germline V gene sequence: CDR1 SNHLY, CDR2 FYNNEI. This CDR3 is 15 amino acids long. The variable domain in full, with the rest retrieved from reference TRBV2 and TRBJ2-7, is EPEVTQTPSHQVTQMGQEVILRCVPISNHLYFYWYRQILGQKVEFLVSFYNNEISEKSEIFDDQFSVERPDGSNFTLKIRSTKLEDSAMYFCASSSDGDKAYEQYFGPGTRLTVT.

This clonotype has a count of ten or more. The J gene is TRBJ1-6, the V gene TRBV14; 9 bases are a match to TRBD1. V lost 4 bases, J lost 7 bases, and 2 bases stayed unmatched. The CDR3 is 14 amino acids. The germline V gene has CDR1 SGHDN and CDR2 FVKESK. The CDR3 protein is CASSLDRGNSPLHF. For the CDR3, the DNA is TGTGCCAGCAGCCTAGACAGGGGGAATTCACCCCTCCACTTT.

This clonotype occurred a few times. The chain recombines TRBV6-2 or TRBV6-3 with TRBJ2-7, with TRBD2 matching over 8 bases. The CDR3 has 13 residues. Trimming removed 5 bases from V and 6 bases from J; junction bases left unmatched: 6. Germline CDR1 is MNHEY and CDR2 is SVGEGT. CDR3 residues: CASSREGLGEQYF. CDR3 nucleotides: TGTGCCAGCAGTCGGGAGGGCCTAGGCGAGCAGTACTTC.

This clonotype was counted a few times. This chain joins TRBV4-3 and TRBJ2-5; no definite D call. This CDR3 is built from 15 residues. V was cut by 0 bases and J by 4 bases, with 12 bases left in between. In germline, CDR1 is LGHNA, CDR2 YSLEER. The DNA of the CDR3 is TGCGCCAGCAGCCAAGATCTCGGCAGCTTAGAGACCCAGTACTTC. Translating gives CASSQDLGSLETQYF.

This clonotype turned up a few times. The chain carries TRBV28 and TRBJ2-7; D possibly corresponds to TRBD2 (6 bases). Looked up from germline, CDR1 is MDHEN and CDR2 is SYDVKM. The V end lost 5 bases, the J end lost 6 bases, and 14 bases lay between the germline ends. The CDR3 sequence is 13 residues long. CDR3 coding DNA: TGTGCCAGCAGTCGATTCCGGGGGTCCGAGCAGTACTTC. This sequence encodes CASSRFRGSEQYF.

The chain employs TRBV29-1 and TRBJ1-3, with D uncertain. Trimming left V 7 bases short and J 0 bases short, with 13 bases between. Germline values: CDR1 SQVTM, CDR2 ANQGSEA. This CDR3 comprises 14 residues. The CDR3 region is CSASTSSSGNTIYF. The CDR3 DNA reads TGCAGCGCATCAACAAGTAGCTCTGGAAACACCATATATTTT.

J is TRBJ1-4 and V is TRBV23-1; maybe TRBD1 (5 bases). TRBV23-1 is an ORF, and what it does is uncertain. Deletions cut 4 bases from V and 8 bases from J, with 17 bases between. This CDR3 spans 15 amino acids. CDR3 in amino acids: CASSLVGRGGEKLFF. The CDR3 bases are TGCGCCAGCAGTCTAGTGGGACGGGGAGGCGAAAAACTGTTTTTT.

This clonotype was counted once. The chain has TRBV20-1 and TRBJ2-7; possible D gene TRBD2, 5 bases. The CDR3 contains 14 residues. V lost 0 bases, J lost 2 bases, and 11 bases lay in between. Germline values: CDR1 DFQATT, CDR2 SNEGSKA (reference sequence). The CDR3: CSARDARRTYEQYF. CDR3 nucleotides: TGCAGTGCTAGAGATGCCAGGAGGACCTACGAGCAGTACTTC.

This clonotype has more than one count but fewer than ten. The chain employs TRBV29-1 and TRBJ1-3; TRBD1 is a possible D gene (6 bases). The CDR3 is made up of 12 amino acids. Between the trimmed V and J ends, which lost 6 bases and 3 bases, there was a span of 9 bases. Per the germline V gene, CDR1 is SQVTM and CDR2 is ANQGSEA. In nucleotides, the CDR3 is TGCAGCGTGGAGGGGGTTGGAAACACCATATATTTT. This gives the protein CSVEGVGNTIYF.

The V call is TRBV23-1, the J call TRBJ2-5; TRBD1 agrees at 8 bases. TRBV23-1 is an ORF, and what it does is uncertain. The J segment lost 0 bases and the V segment lost 3 bases, leaving 3 bases of the junction unmatched. The length of the CDR3 is 15 residues. This CDR3 reads CASSQAGGHQETQYF. The CDR3 DNA is TGCGCCAGCAGTCAGGCAGGGGGCCACCAAGAGACCCAGTACTTC.

The genes are TRBV9 and TRBJ2-2; 8 bases match TRBD1. V shed 2 bases, J shed 6 bases, and the junction held 3 bases outside the gene matches. In germline, CDR1 is SGDLS, CDR2 YYNGEE. This CDR3 has 14 residues. Here the CDR3 reads CASSVLTGAGELFF. CDR3 nucleotide sequence: TGTGCCAGCAGCGTCCTGACAGGGGCCGGGGAGCTGTTTTTT.